This TCR beta chain was sequenced during a study of cytomegalovirus exposure and HLA in healthy donors. This clone was seen just once. Its specificity is not known. Only in-frame clones appear in the TCRdb table, and some are missing; sequencing was by immunoSEQ multiplex PCR. The data show 350,000 or so clones, with 86% seen just once and 0.84% held by the top ten. CDR3 size: 16 residues. V was pared by 3 bases and J by 1 base, with 6 bases of the junction left unmatched. Study-level results: In vitro checks showed that a few CMV-associated chains really do target CMV antigens.

This TCR was recovered from a young woman in good health and CMV-seronegative. The chain joins TRBV23-1 to TRBJ2-7, with 10 bases matching TRBD1. TRBV23-1 is an open reading frame whose function is uncertain. Sequencing was carried out using PBMCs. CDR3 DNA sequence: TGCGCCAGCAGTCATCCCGGGACAGGGGAATCCTACGAGCAGTACTTC. Translated, it gives CASSHPGTGESYEQYF.